Following are 27 T cell receptor beta chains from one sample sequenced in a study of blood T cell repertoires in COVID-19. Method: immunoSEQ multiplex PCR; TCRdb's copy keeps in-frame clones and lacks some. Of around 160,000 clones listed, more than 70% were seen once; the top ten hold roughly 13%. Sequencing input: peripheral blood. These receptor sequences come from a man between 60 and 70 years old with active or convalescent COVID-19.

The rearrangement links TRBV19 to TRBJ2-5, with 13 bases matching TRBD2. CDR1 LNHDA and CDR2 SQIVND come from the germline V gene (reference sequence). After removal of 2 bases from V and 3 bases from J, the junction contained 6 bases not matched to a gene. This CDR3 is 17 amino acids long. The chain's CDR3 is CASSIQGLAGAEETQYF. The CDR3 bases are TGTGCCAGTAGTATACAAGGACTAGCGGGAGCTGAAGAGACCCAGTACTTC.

The gene calls are TRBV5-1 and TRBJ2-3; 8 nucleotides agree with TRBD1. CDR1 and CDR2 (germline): SGHRS, YFSETQ. This CDR3 spans 15 amino acids. Trimming took 6 bases from V and 3 from J; bases not matched to a gene: 9. DNA of the CDR3: TGCGCCAGCACCTCCAGGGGGCGAATTACAGATACGCAGTATTTT. It codes for CASTSRGRITDTQYF.

V and J are TRBV5-5 and TRBJ2-7; TRBD2 might be the D (5 bases). Germline loops: CDR1 SGHKS, CDR2 YYEKEE (reference sequence). V was trimmed by 4 bases and J by 7 bases, leaving 15 bases between them. The length of the CDR3 is 13 residues. In nucleotides, the CDR3 is TGTGCCAGCAGCCTTGGAGGATGGGGAGAGCAGTACTTC. Encoded protein: CASSLGGWGEQYF.

The genes are TRBV7-2 and TRBJ2-1, with 11 bases fitting TRBD2. Germline assignment: CDR1 SGHTA and CDR2 FQGNSA. The CDR3 covers 15 residues. V trimming: 3 bases; J trimming: 5 bases; junction bases outside the gene matches: 3. The CDR3 DNA is TGTGCCAGCAGCTTTAGCGGGAGGGCCAACAATGAGCAGTTCTTC. This sequence encodes CASSFSGRANNEQFF.

The sample holds a few counts of this clone. The J gene is TRBJ2-1, the V gene TRBV2; 11 nucleotides agree with TRBD2. V trimming: 8 bases; J trimming: 5 bases; junction bases outside the gene matches: 2. Per the germline V gene, CDR1 is SNHLY and CDR2 is FYNNEI. There are 13 residues in the CDR3. The CDR3 loop is CASGGLADNEQFF. CDR3 sequence (DNA): TGTGCCAGCGGGGGACTAGCGGACAATGAGCAGTTCTTC.

This clone was seen a single time. The CDR3 coding sequence is TGTGCCAGTTCCGGGACTAGCGAGCTAGATACGCAGTATTTT. It encodes CASSGTSELDTQYF. This chain links TRBV18 with TRBJ2-3; 10 bases are shared with TRBD2. Trimming cost V 9 bases and J 5 bases; bases outside gene matches: 8. Germline-derived CDR1 and CDR2 are KGHSH and LQKENI. The CDR3 runs 14 residues.

The chain is built from TRBV7-2 and TRBJ1-2; D possibly corresponds to TRBD1 (5 bases). Per germline, CDR1 SGHTA and CDR2 FQGNSA. Deletions cut 5 bases from V and 5 bases from J, with 18 bases between. This CDR3 is built from 15 residues. CDR3 in DNA: TGTGCCAGCAGCACCCTCGTCGACAGCCTGTATGGCTACACCTTC. Amino acids: CASSTLVDSLYGYTF.

The chain has TRBV7-3 and TRBJ2-2; 10 nucleotides agree with TRBD2. Germline-derived CDR1 and CDR2 are SGHTA and FQGTGA. The CDR3 spans 17 residues. Trimming at V came to 2 bases and at J to 4 bases, leaving 7 bases not matched to a gene. CDR3 DNA: TGTGCCAGCAGCTTAGCCGCCGGGACTAGCGTCACCGGGGAGCTGTTTTTT. Amino acids: CASSLAAGTSVTGELFF.

The chain uses TRBV24-1 and TRBJ2-2; 7 positions match TRBD1. The junction had 7 bases not matched to a gene; V was cut back by 4 bases and J by 3 bases. The CDR3 totals 16 residues. The germline CDR1 and CDR2 sequences are KGHDR and SFDVKD. The CDR3 loop reads CATSDRDSPYTGELFF. CDR3 nucleotides: TGTGCCACCAGTGACAGGGACAGCCCTTACACCGGGGAGCTGTTTTTT.

V and J are TRBV6-6 and TRBJ2-3; 8 bases fit TRBD2. Germline CDR1 is MNHNY and CDR2 is SVGAGI (reference sequence). The CDR3 runs to 18 residues. Trimming cost V 5 bases and J 1 base; bases outside gene matches: 14. The CDR3 coding sequence is TGTGCCAGCAGTCGATACAAGGCCGGGACTAGGGGCACAGATACGCAGTATTTT. Its protein product is CASSRYKAGTRGTDTQYF.

The rearrangement links TRBV5-1 to TRBJ1-3; no definite D call. This CDR3 is built from 16 residues. The germline V gene has CDR1 SGHRS and CDR2 YFSETQ. V lost 10 bases and J lost 0, with 20 bases in between. The CDR3 nucleotides read TGCGCCTGCTCACGGGGTATACAGAGCTCTGGAAACACCATATATTTT. It is translated as CACSRGIQSSGNTIYF. Using reference TRBV5-1 and TRBJ1-3 for the parts outside the CDR3, the full variable domain is KAGVTQTPRYLIKTRGQQVTLSCSPISGHRSVSWYQQTPGQGLQFLFEYFSETQRNKGNFPGRFSGRQFSNSRSEMNVSTLELGDSALYLCACSRGIQSSGNTIYFGEGSWLTVV.

The chain combines TRBV19 with TRBJ2-7; D is uncertain. There are 13 residues in the CDR3. The V gene's germline CDR1 is LNHDA and CDR2 SQIVND (reference sequence). The V gene lost 1 base and the J gene lost 3 bases, with 7 bases spanning the gap. Here the CDR3 reads CASSIVHNYEQYF. CDR3 in DNA: TGTGCCAGTAGTATAGTCCACAACTACGAGCAGTACTTC.

The rearrangement uses TRBV9 and TRBJ1-3; no reliable D call. The CDR3 runs 15 residues. Trimming pared 0 bases from V and 5 bases from J, leaving 12 bases between. Germline CDR1 and CDR2: SGDLS and YYNGEE. This chain's CDR3 is CASSVGTTQRNTIYF. As DNA, the CDR3 is TGTGCCAGCAGCGTAGGTACGACACAAAGAAACACCATATATTTT.

The chain couples TRBV4-3 to TRBJ1-3, with 8 nucleotides matching TRBD1. V was clipped by 4 bases and J by 4 bases; unmatched bases: 6. Germline values: CDR1 LGHNA, CDR2 YSLEER. This CDR3 region has 15 residues. The CDR3 DNA is TGCGCCAGCAGCCCGGACAGGGTTCTAGGAAACACCATATATTTT. The encoded protein is CASSPDRVLGNTIYF.

The rearrangement joins TRBV19 to TRBJ2-1, with TRBD2 matching 14 bases. This CDR3 region has 16 residues. Germline assignment: CDR1 LNHDA and CDR2 SQIVND (reference sequence). The CDR3 loop is CATRGTSGRLFYEQFF. CDR3 nucleotides: TGTGCTACTAGGGGGACTAGCGGGAGATTGTTTTATGAGCAGTTCTTC.

The chain recombines TRBV2 with TRBJ2-2; no clear D gene. This CDR3 contains 14 residues. Germline lookup yields CDR1 SNHLY and CDR2 FYNNEI. V dropped 1 base and J dropped 5 bases, with 8 bases sitting between them. CDR3 nucleotide sequence: TGTGCCAGCAGTGAAGGGTCCACTACCGGGGAGCTGTTTTTT. Protein: CASSEGSTTGELFF.

V gene TRBV11-3 combines with J gene TRBJ1-1; D possibly corresponds to TRBD1 (5 bases). CDR1 SGHNT and CDR2 YENEEA come from the germline V gene. The CDR3 loop spans 12 amino acids. V was clipped by 1 base and J by 9 bases, with 9 bases between them. The DNA of the CDR3 is TGTGCCAGCAGCTTAGGCACAGGACAAGCTTTCTTT. Its protein is CASSLGTGQAFF.

The J gene is TRBJ1-2, the V gene TRBV7-2; TRBD1 agrees at 10 bases. Per germline, CDR1 SGHTA and CDR2 FQGNSA. The trim removed 3 bases at V and 4 bases at J, leaving 2 bases unmatched. There are 14 residues in the CDR3. In DNA, the CDR3 is TGTGCCAGCAGCTTCGGGACAGGGGCCTATGGCTACACCTTC. This codes for CASSFGTGAYGYTF.

The J gene is TRBJ1-5, the V gene TRBV28, with D uncertain. Trimming took 7 bases from V and 7 from J, leaving 8 bases between them. The V gene's germline CDR1 is MDHEN and CDR2 SYDVKM. The length of the CDR3 is 11 residues. CDR3 sequence: CASTTRQPQHF. Here the CDR3 DNA reads TGTGCCAGCACCACGCGGCAGCCCCAGCATTTT. The full variable domain, in which reference TRBV28 and TRBJ1-5 provide the parts outside the CDR3, is DVKVTQSSRYLVKRTGEKVFLECVQDMDHENMFWYRQDPGLGLRLIYFSYDVKMKEKGDIPEGYSVSREKKERFSLILESASTNQTSMYLCASTTRQPQHFGDGTRLSIL.

This sequence joins TRBV11-3 and TRBJ2-1; a weak D match, TRBD2 (7 bases). CDR1 is SGHNT and CDR2 is YENEEA in the germline V gene. With 5 bases removed from V and 5 bases from J, the gap between germline ends came to 13 bases. This CDR3 is 14 amino acids long. CDR3 region: CASSRSGTHNEQFF. In nucleotides, the CDR3 is TGTGCCAGCAGCCGGAGCGGGACACACAATGAGCAGTTCTTC.

The genes are TRBV29-1 and TRBJ2-5, with 9 bases that match TRBD1. Germline V lookup: CDR1 SQVTM, CDR2 ANQGSEA. CDR3 size: 12 residues. The junction had 3 bases not matched to a gene; V was cut back by 8 bases and J by 2 bases. The CDR3 sequence: CSSGQGQETQYF. The DNA for the CDR3 is TGCAGCTCCGGACAGGGGCAAGAGACCCAGTACTTC. Full variable domain (outside the CDR3, taken from reference TRBV29-1 and TRBJ2-5): SAVISQKPSRDICQRGTSLTIQCQVDSQVTMMFWYRQQPGQSLTLIATANQGSEATYESGFVIDKFPISRPNLTFSTLTVSNMSPEDSSIYLCSSGQGQETQYFGPGTRLLVL.

This clone occurred once. This chain connects TRBV2 to TRBJ1-5, with D tentatively TRBD1 (6 bases). Looked up from germline, CDR1 is SNHLY and CDR2 is FYNNEI. The CDR3 loop spans 14 amino acids. V lost 6 bases and J lost 1, with 10 bases in between. CDR3 residues: CASSQTGSNQPQHF. CDR3 nucleotides: TGTGCCAGCAGCCAGACAGGCAGCAATCAGCCCCAGCATTTT.

The chain couples TRBV5-6 to TRBJ2-5, with TRBD2 as a possible D gene (5 bases). Trimming removed 2 bases from V and 1 base from J, with 9 bases in between. Germline CDR1 reads SGHDT; CDR2 reads YYEEEE. The CDR3 totals 14 residues. The CDR3 DNA reads TGTGCCAGCAGCTTTGCGAGGGTCCAAGAGACCCAGTACTTC. Translated, it gives CASSFARVQETQYF.

The chain joins TRBV30 to TRBJ1-5; D is possibly TRBD1 (6 bases). The CDR3 loop spans 13 amino acids. The germline V and J ends were trimmed by 1 base and 6 bases, with 10 bases remaining between them. Germline loops: CDR1 GTSNPN, CDR2 SVGIG (reference sequence). For the CDR3, the DNA is TGTGCCTGGAGTGAGGGGGGGAGTCAGCCCCAGCATTTT. It yields the protein CAWSEGGSQPQHF.

V is TRBV5-6 and J is TRBJ2-1, with D maybe TRBD1 (5 bases). Germline loops: CDR1 SGHDT, CDR2 YYEEEE. Trimming left V 4 bases short and J 3 bases short, with 17 bases between. The CDR3 extends over 16 amino acids. The CDR3 protein is CASSLVKRQNYNEQFF. In nucleotides, the CDR3 is TGTGCCAGCAGCCTCGTTAAGCGACAGAACTACAATGAGCAGTTCTTC.

This clone was seen more than once but under ten times. The junction does not match germline at one end; this may be a read error. V usage is TRBV5-1 and J usage is TRBJ2-7; TRBD2 is a possible D gene (7 bases). CDR1 is SGHRS, CDR2 YFSETQ, per germline. This CDR3 has 14 residues. The CDR3 DNA reads TGCGCCAGCAGCTTGGAACAGGCCTCCGGGGGGCGGCACTTC. The encoded protein is CASSLEQASGGRHF.

This clone was observed once. The chain is built from TRBV7-8 and TRBJ2-7; a possible D gene is TRBD2 (6 bases). Looked up from germline, CDR1 is SGHVS and CDR2 is FQNEAQ. The CDR3 totals 15 residues. Trimming shortened V by 1 base and J by 4 bases, and 14 bases separated the two germline ends. The CDR3 nucleotides are TGTGCCAGCAGCTTAGGGTTTTCGGGGAGGTACGAGCAGTACTTC. As protein: CASSLGFSGRYEQYF.